This paragraph reports one T cell receptor beta chain. Its antigen is as yet unknown. From the 5' RACE reads, TCRdb called clonotypes with MiXCR, one entry per CDR3 protein. This sample carries about 38,000 distinct CDR3 sequences, around 7.5% of them seen once, and the ten largest clones take 25% to 35%. The sample originates from a study of spatial heterogeneity in lung cancer. Study-level points and caveats: Compared with follow-up, resection was when ubiquitous expanded tumor TCRs appeared in blood more.

The CDR3 is made up of 14 amino acids. Germline trimming cut 3 bases from V and 3 bases from J; bases unmatched to any gene: 3. Germline values: CDR1 GTSNPN, CDR2 SVGIG (reference sequence). Time point: sample taken at primary tumor resection. No cell sorting; template was whole RNA from tumor, lung tissue or PBMC. Untreated early-stage non-small cell lung cancer patients, roughly 72 in total, were the donors. The clonotype originates from a male donor with early-stage non-small cell lung cancer. The chain recombines TRBV30 with TRBJ2-2; 8 bases match TRBD1. The specimen was PBMCs, collected at surgery. The CDR3 DNA reads TGTGCCTGGAGATGGGACAGGTACACCGGGGAGCTGTTTTTT. Encoded protein: CAWRWDRYTGELFF.